This T cell receptor beta chain appears in the sequencing data of a study of naive and memory T cell subsets. Findings of the study overall: Especially in CD8 cells, naive repertoires contained a few larger clonotypes, possibly CD45RA-re-expressing memory cells.

V was pared by 0 bases and J by 1 base, with 14 bases between. The CDR3 is made up of 17 amino acids. The germline gives CDR1 SNHLY, CDR2 FYNNEI. To note about this clonotype: Its target is unknown.

The beta constant-region primer was an equimolar mix of two oligonucleotides covering TRBC1 and TRBC2. Ligated cDNA was amplified by four rounds of PCR with nested alpha and beta constant-region primers and SP2. In TCRdb, the UMI-ligation and nested PCR reads were re-called with MiXCR into one record per CDR3 protein. The sample includes around 83,000 distinct CDR3 sequences, around 11% of them seen just once. V usage is TRBV2 and J usage is TRBJ2-3; weak D call: TRBD2 (5 bases). The receptor's source is a human donor in good health. The sequencing input was naive CD4+ T cells from blood. The CDR3, as DNA: TGTGCCAGCAGTGAAGCGCTTCGCCAGAGGGGCACAGATACGCAGTATTTT. It is translated as CASSEALRQRGTDTQYF.